Following are 17 T cell receptor beta chains from one sample sequenced in a study of neurological immune-mediated disorders. TCRdb reanalysed the 5' RACE reads using MiXCR and keeps one entry per CDR3 protein. The sample has about 33,000 distinct CDR3 sequences; approximately 1.6% are singletons. Specimen: PBMCs. These receptor sequences come from a woman younger than 45 with multiple sclerosis.

This clonotype was counted many times. The chain joins TRBV7-2 to TRBJ1-2; D is possibly TRBD1 (6 bases). CDR3 length: 13 residues. V was clipped by 5 bases and J by 3 bases, with 10 bases between them. Germline assignment: CDR1 SGHTA and CDR2 FQGNSA. CDR3 bases: TGTGCCAGCAGCGACACAGGGTACTATGGCTACACCTTC. This sequence encodes CASSDTGYYGYTF. Supplemented by reference TRBV7-2 and TRBJ1-2, the full variable domain reads GAGVSQSPSNKVTEKGKDVELRCDPISGHTALYWYRQSLGQGLEFLIYFQGNSAPDKSGLPSDRFSAERTGGSVSTLTIQRTQQEDSAVYLCASSDTGYYGYTFGSGTRLTVV.

This clonotype was recorded at least ten times. The DNA for the CDR3 is TGTGCCAGCAATGTCGACGGTAATCAGCCCCAGCATTTT. Amino acid sequence: CASNVDGNQPQHF. The V and J genes are TRBV2 and TRBJ1-5; D is unresolved. Trimming stripped 7 bases from V and 4 bases from J, with 11 bases between. This CDR3 contains 13 residues. Germline V lookup: CDR1 SNHLY, CDR2 FYNNEI.

This clonotype was observed many times. This chain connects TRBV5-1 to TRBJ2-1; 8 bases map to TRBD1. The CDR3 is 18 residues long. Germline trimming cut 4 bases from V and 0 bases from J; bases unmatched to any gene: 12. Per the germline V gene, CDR1 is SGHRS and CDR2 is YFSETQ. The CDR3 nucleotides are TGCGCCAGCAGCCCGAAGGCGACAGGGGTAGACTCCTACAATGAGCAGTTCTTC. Protein sequence: CASSPKATGVDSYNEQFF.

This clonotype was seen a few times. The genes are TRBV7-8 and TRBJ1-4, with D maybe TRBD1 (6 bases). In germline, CDR1 is SGHVS, CDR2 FQNEAQ. This CDR3 region has 14 residues. The V end was cut by 5 bases, the J end by 8 bases, with 15 bases between. This CDR3 reads CASSIRTAGEKLFF. The CDR3 nucleotides read TGTGCCAGCAGCATACGGACAGCCGGAGAAAAACTGTTTTTT.

This clonotype showed up many times. The chain couples TRBV29-1 to TRBJ1-1; the D is unclear. Per the germline V gene, CDR1 is SQVTM and CDR2 is ANQGSEA. Trimming shortened V by 5 bases and J by 4 bases, and 5 bases separated the two germline ends. The CDR3 consists of 10 residues. The CDR3 sequence is CSVFVTEAFF. In DNA form, the CDR3 reads TGCAGCGTTTTTGTCACTGAAGCTTTCTTT.

By proportion, this clonotype is medium-sized. This may arise from a read error, as a much more abundant clone is one base away. This likely comes from a read error, as the CDR3 has no conserved phenylalanine or tryptophan at its end. The chain combines TRBV27 with TRBJ1-4; possibly TRBD1 for D (6 bases). V lost 8 bases and J 0 bases, leaving 10 bases between the germline ends. The CDR3 runs 14 residues. CDR1 is MNHEY, CDR2 SMNVEV, per germline (reference sequence). The CDR3 DNA reads TGTGCCAGCGCTAAGGGGGCAACTAATGAAAAACTGTTTTGT. It encodes CASAKGATNEKLFC.

This clonotype was seen repeatedly, ten times or more. The chain has TRBV5-1 and TRBJ1-1, with no clear D. This CDR3 is 12 amino acids long. From germline, CDR1 is SGHRS and CDR2 YFSETQ. Trimming took off 7 bases at V and 2 bases at J, with 9 bases between the two ends. The CDR3 protein is CASRPDNTEAFF. In DNA, the CDR3 is TGCGCCAGCCGTCCGGATAACACTGAAGCTTTCTTT.

This clonotype was observed at least ten times. The chain carries TRBV15 and TRBJ1-2; D uncertain. CDR1 and CDR2 from the germline V gene are LNHNV and YYDKDF (reference sequence). This CDR3 is built from 12 residues. Trimming took 0 bases from V and 2 from J, leaving 1 base between them. The CDR3 spells CATSRENYGYTF. CDR3 coding DNA: TGTGCCACCAGCAGAGAAAACTATGGCTACACCTTC. The full variable domain, with the rest looked up from reference TRBV15 and TRBJ1-2, is DAMVIQNPRYQVTQFGKPVTLSCSQTLNHNVMYWYQQKSSQAPKLLFHYYDKDFNNEADTPDNFQSRRPNTSFCFLDIRSPGLGDTAMYLCATSRENYGYTFGSGTRLTVV.

The sample holds many counts of this clonotype. This chain connects TRBV7-9 to TRBJ2-1, with D possibly TRBD2 on 6 matching bases. Germline CDR1 reads SEHNR; CDR2 reads FQNEAQ (reference sequence). V was shortened by 4 bases and J by 8 bases, with 9 bases between the two germline ends. The CDR3 consists of 12 residues. Here the CDR3 reads CASSSTGDEQFF. CDR3 bases: TGTGCCAGCAGCTCCACGGGAGATGAGCAGTTCTTC.

This clonotype was seen many times. The chain links TRBV2 to TRBJ2-3; possible D gene TRBD1, 6 bases. The CDR3 is made up of 14 amino acids. Trimming cost V 3 bases and J 4 bases, with 11 bases left between them. Germline CDR1 and CDR2: SNHLY and FYNNEI. DNA for the CDR3: TGTGCCAGCAGTGAGGGGGCAGACCCAGATACGCAGTATTTT. Translation: CASSEGADPDTQYF. Filled out from reference TRBV2 and TRBJ2-3, the complete variable domain reads EPEVTQTPSHQVTQMGQEVILRCVPISNHLYFYWYRQILGQKVEFLVSFYNNEISEKSEIFDDQFSVERPDGSNFTLKIRSTKLEDSAMYFCASSEGADPDTQYFGPGTRLTVL.

In this sample, this clonotype turned up many times. DNA of the CDR3: TGTGCCAGCAGATACACTGCAGGGGCCTACGAGCAGTACTTC. Translated: CASRYTAGAYEQYF. The rearrangement links TRBV2 to TRBJ2-7; D is possibly TRBD1 (6 bases). Trimming removed 6 bases from V and 2 bases from J, with 14 bases in between. There are 14 residues in the CDR3. Germline V gene data show CDR1 as SNHLY and CDR2 as FYNNEI.

This clonotype was seen at least ten times. The chain uses TRBV9 and TRBJ1-1; TRBD1 aligns across 8 bases. This CDR3 has 16 amino acids. Trimming cost V 4 bases and J 1 base; bases outside gene matches: 9. CDR1 and CDR2 from the germline V gene are SGDLS and YYNGEE. The CDR3 reads CASSPEYRGSNTEAFF. The DNA of the CDR3 is TGTGCCAGCAGCCCAGAATACAGGGGGTCGAACACTGAAGCTTTCTTT.

This clonotype has at least ten counts. V usage is TRBV5-1 and J usage is TRBJ1-4, with 7 bases matching TRBD1. Germline lookup yields CDR1 SGHRS and CDR2 YFSETQ. The CDR3 sequence is 17 residues long. The V gene end was trimmed by 3 bases and the J gene end by 1 base; junction bases not matched to a gene: 9. CDR3 protein: CASSSERGQLTNEKLFF. In nucleotides, the CDR3 is TGCGCCAGCAGCTCCGAAAGGGGACAGCTAACTAATGAAAAACTGTTTTTT.

This clonotype was detected only a few times. A read error may be the cause here, since a much bigger clone is one base away. This chain links TRBV12-3 or TRBV12-4 with TRBJ1-1, with D unclear. The CDR3 is 13 amino acids. Trimming took 7 bases from V and 6 from J, leaving 15 bases between them. CDR3 sequence reads: CASNLNPTAEAFF. The CDR3, as DNA: TGTGCCAGCAACCTCAACCCAACTGCTGAAGCTTTCTTT.

This clonotype was seen ten or more times. The V call is TRBV7-2, the J call TRBJ2-3; D could derive from TRBD1 or TRBD2 (5 bases each). This CDR3 region has 16 residues. Trimming removed 5 bases from V and 1 base from J, with 16 bases in between. Germline lookup yields CDR1 SGHTA and CDR2 FQGNSA. This chain's CDR3 is CASSLSFRGRTDTQYF. The CDR3 DNA is TGTGCCAGCAGCCTATCCTTCCGGGGCCGCACAGATACGCAGTATTTT. Looking up the rest from reference TRBV7-2 and TRBJ2-3 gives the full variable domain: GAGVSQSPSNKVTEKGKDVELRCDPISGHTALYWYRQSLGQGLEFLIYFQGNSAPDKSGLPSDRFSAERTGGSVSTLTIQRTQQEDSAVYLCASSLSFRGRTDTQYFGPGTRLTVL.

This clonotype was counted many times. This rearrangement joins TRBV7-2 to TRBJ2-3; D ambiguous. There are 15 residues in the CDR3. Between the trimmed V and J ends, which lost 3 bases and 6 bases, there was a span of 16 bases. From germline, CDR1 is SGHTA and CDR2 FQGNSA. CDR3 nucleotides: TGTGCCAGCAGCTTTCAGATAGCAACGCAGGATACGCAGTATTTT. It translates to CASSFQIATQDTQYF.

This clonotype has ten or more counts. V is TRBV5-1 and J is TRBJ2-7; TRBD1 matches 7 bases. V gave up 4 bases and J gave up 3 bases; unmatched junction bases: 7. The CDR3 runs 14 residues. Germline V gene sequence: CDR1 SGHRS, CDR2 YFSETQ. This CDR3 is CASSSRDRFYEQYF. In DNA, the CDR3 is TGCGCCAGCAGCAGCCGGGACAGATTCTACGAGCAGTACTTC.